What follows are 9 T cell receptor beta chains derived from one specimen sequenced in a study of OX40 agonist ivuxolimab in advanced cancers. The repertoire was sequenced with immunoSEQ multiplex PCR; TCRdb's copy has only in-frame clones and lacks some. There are fewer than 45,000 clones in the sample; 84% occur only once, and about 1.7% lies in the top ten. The sequenced sample was CD4+ or CD8+ T cells sorted from blood, obtained in a trial of the OX40 agonist ivuxolimab. The receptor source for this set is an adult with an advanced solid tumor such as melanoma, head and neck, liver or kidney cancer.

J is TRBJ1-1 and V is TRBV5-5, with TRBD1 identical over 10 bases. There are 15 residues in the CDR3. The J segment lost 3 bases and the V segment lost 0 bases, leaving 2 bases of the junction unmatched. Germline V lookup: CDR1 SGHKS, CDR2 YYEKEE (reference sequence). CDR3 amino acids: CASSLVGQGDTEAFF. The CDR3 region has the DNA TGTGCCAGCAGCTTGGTAGGACAGGGGGACACTGAAGCTTTCTTT.

The V and J genes are TRBV9 and TRBJ1-2; 10 nucleotides line up with TRBD1. The V segment lost 2 bases and the J segment 8 bases; nucleotides outside the gene matches: 15. The CDR3 has 17 amino acids. CDR1 SGDLS and CDR2 YYNGEE come from the germline V gene. The chain's CDR3 is CASSVSGTGVNLGGYTF. The CDR3 nucleotides are TGTGCCAGCAGCGTCTCCGGGACAGGGGTTAATCTTGGAGGCTACACCTTC.

The chain has TRBV5-1 and TRBJ2-5; a possible D gene is TRBD1 (5 bases). Trimming cost V 4 bases and J 3 bases, with 10 bases left between them. This CDR3 has 13 amino acids. Looked up from germline, CDR1 is SGHRS and CDR2 is YFSETQ. This CDR3 reads CASSPDNKETQYF. Here the CDR3 DNA reads TGCGCCAGCAGCCCGGACAACAAAGAGACCCAGTACTTC.

The rearrangement links TRBV19 to TRBJ2-2, with no clear D. Germline-derived CDR1 and CDR2 are LNHDA and SQIVND (reference sequence). Trimming stripped 6 bases from V and 3 bases from J, with 11 bases between. CDR3 size: 14 residues. In DNA, the CDR3 is TGTGCCAGTAGATTCGACACACACACCGGGGAGCTGTTTTTT. Protein: CASRFDTHTGELFF. Full variable domain (rest looked up from reference TRBV19 and TRBJ2-2): DGGITQSPKYLFRKEGQNVTLSCEQNLNHDAMYWYRQDPGQGLRLIYYSQIVNDFQKGDIAEGYSVSREKKESFPLTVTSAQKNPTAFYLCASRFDTHTGELFFGEGSRLTVL.

This clone was detected a few times. This sequence joins TRBV5-6 and TRBJ1-4; 10 bases agree with TRBD1. CDR1 SGHDT and CDR2 YYEEEE come from the germline V gene. The CDR3 consists of 16 residues. J was trimmed by 4 bases and V by 4 bases; bases with no gene match: 7. The CDR3 region is CASSSGQGGFNEKLFF. DNA for the CDR3: TGTGCCAGCAGCAGCGGACAGGGGGGTTTTAATGAAAAACTGTTTTTT. The entire variable domain, with the rest obtained from reference TRBV5-6 and TRBJ1-4, is as follows: DAGVTQSPTHLIKTRGQQVTLRCSPKSGHDTVSWYQQALGQGPQFIFQYYEEEERQRGNFPDRFSGHQFPNYSSELNVNALLLGDSALYLCASSSGQGGFNEKLFFGSGTQLSVL.

The rearrangement uses TRBV14 and TRBJ1-2; no clear D. V lost 4 bases, J lost 1 base, and 10 bases lay in between. There are 14 residues in the CDR3. Germline V gene data show CDR1 as SGHDN and CDR2 as FVKESK. The CDR3 region has the DNA TGTGCCAGCAGCCCCCGGAGGCTTAACTATGGCTACACCTTC. This encodes CASSPRRLNYGYTF.

The chain links TRBV4-1 to TRBJ1-4; no reliable D call. V was shortened by 5 bases and J by 6 bases, with 19 bases between the two germline ends. Germline V CDR1 and CDR2: MGHRA, YSYEKL. The CDR3 is 16 amino acids. CDR3 in DNA: TGCGCCAGCAGCACACCTGGTACCCGGCCCGATGAAAAACTGTTTTTT. Amino acids: CASSTPGTRPDEKLFF.

This chain connects TRBV7-9 to TRBJ2-3, with D unclear. With 4 bases removed from V and 2 bases from J, the gap between germline ends came to 10 bases. Germline assignment: CDR1 SEHNR and CDR2 FQNEAQ (reference sequence). The CDR3 runs to 14 residues. The CDR3, as DNA: TGTGCCAGCAGCTCCGGACCAAACACAGATACGCAGTATTTT. Encoded protein: CASSSGPNTDTQYF.

The rearrangement uses TRBV5-6 and TRBJ2-3; the D gene is possibly TRBD2 (5 bases). The CDR3 runs to 16 residues. Germline V lookup: CDR1 SGHDT, CDR2 YYEEEE. V was trimmed by 1 base and J by 0 bases, leaving 12 bases between them. The CDR3 reads CASSLLRDSSTDTQYF. The CDR3 nucleotides are TGTGCCAGCAGCTTGCTGAGGGATTCTAGCACAGATACGCAGTATTTT.